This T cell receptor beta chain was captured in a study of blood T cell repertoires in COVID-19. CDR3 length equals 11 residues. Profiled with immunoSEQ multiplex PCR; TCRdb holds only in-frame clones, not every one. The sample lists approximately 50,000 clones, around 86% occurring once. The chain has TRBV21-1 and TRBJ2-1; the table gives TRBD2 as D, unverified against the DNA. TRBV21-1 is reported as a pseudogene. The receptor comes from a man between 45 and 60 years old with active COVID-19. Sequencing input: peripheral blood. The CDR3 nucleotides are TGTGCCAGCAGCCCGGGGGATGAGCAGTTCTTC. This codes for CASSPGDEQFF.